This T cell receptor (beta chain) was obtained from a study of T-cell reconstitution after alpha-beta-depleted transplantation in children. Molecular barcoding with unique molecular identifiers was used for the TCRbeta library. TCRdb fed the PCR reads into MiXCR, producing one record per CDR3 protein. The table shows about a million distinct CDR3 sequences, with roughly 29% occurring only once. The clonotype was recovered from a boy younger than two who had a stem cell transplant for SCID, so the T cells may come from the graft donor. The source was PBMCs, mostly from graft donor cells, collected 360 days after TCRalphabeta/CD19-depleted stem cell transplant.

CDR3 DNA sequence: TGTGCCAGCAGCAACCCGGGACAGGTCGGGGCCCAGCATTTT. Residues: CASSNPGQVGAQHF. The chain carries TRBV7-8 and TRBJ1-5, with 8 bases matching TRBD1. V lost 5 bases to trimming and J lost 11 bases; unmatched junction nucleotides: 11. CDR3 size: 14 residues. CDR1 and CDR2 (germline): SGHVS, FQNEAQ.